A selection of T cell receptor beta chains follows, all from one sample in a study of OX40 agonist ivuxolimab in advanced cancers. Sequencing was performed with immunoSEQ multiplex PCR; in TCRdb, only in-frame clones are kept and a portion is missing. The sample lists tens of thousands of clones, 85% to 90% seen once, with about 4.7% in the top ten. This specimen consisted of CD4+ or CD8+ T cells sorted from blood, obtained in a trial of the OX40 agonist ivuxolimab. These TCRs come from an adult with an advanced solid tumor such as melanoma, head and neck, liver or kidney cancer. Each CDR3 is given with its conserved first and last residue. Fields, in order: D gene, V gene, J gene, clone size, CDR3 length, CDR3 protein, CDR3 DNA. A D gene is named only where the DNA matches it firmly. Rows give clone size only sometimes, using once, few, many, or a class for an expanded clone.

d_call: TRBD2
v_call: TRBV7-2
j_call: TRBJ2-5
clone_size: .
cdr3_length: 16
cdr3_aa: CASSLVAGGPGETQYF
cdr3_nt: TGTGCCAGCAGCCTAGTAGCGGGGGGGCCGGGAGAGACCCAGTACTTC

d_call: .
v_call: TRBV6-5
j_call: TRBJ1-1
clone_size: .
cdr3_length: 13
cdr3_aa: CASSYLGGGEAFF
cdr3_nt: TGTGCCAGCAGTTACCTCGGGGGTGGTGAAGCTTTCTTT

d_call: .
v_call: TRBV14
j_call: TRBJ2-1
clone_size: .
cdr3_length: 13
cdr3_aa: CASSRQRTGEQFF
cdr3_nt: TGTGCCAGCAGCCGTCAGCGTACCGGTGAGCAGTTCTTC

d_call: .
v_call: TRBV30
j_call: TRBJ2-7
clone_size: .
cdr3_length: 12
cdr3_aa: CAWGRGSYEQYF
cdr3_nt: TGTGCCTGGGGGAGGGGGTCTTACGAGCAGTACTTC

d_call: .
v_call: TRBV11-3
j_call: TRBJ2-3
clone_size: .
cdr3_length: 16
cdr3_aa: CASSLGRDFYTDTQYF
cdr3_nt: TGTGCCAGCAGCTTAGGCCGGGACTTCTACACAGATACGCAGTATTTT

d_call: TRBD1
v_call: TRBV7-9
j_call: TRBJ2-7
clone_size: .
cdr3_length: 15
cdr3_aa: CASSTAGTGETEQYF
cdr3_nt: TGTGCCAGCAGCACGGCCGGGACAGGGGAGACCGAGCAGTACTTC

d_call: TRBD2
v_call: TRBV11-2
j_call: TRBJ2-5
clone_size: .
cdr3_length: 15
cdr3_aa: CASSRLAGGQETQYF
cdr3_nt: TGTGCCAGCAGCAGGTTAGCGGGGGGGCAAGAGACCCAGTACTTC

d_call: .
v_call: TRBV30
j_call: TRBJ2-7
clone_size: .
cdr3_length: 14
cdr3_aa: CAWSVRIAPYEQYF
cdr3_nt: TGTGCCTGGAGTGTACGGATTGCACCCTACGAGCAGTACTTC

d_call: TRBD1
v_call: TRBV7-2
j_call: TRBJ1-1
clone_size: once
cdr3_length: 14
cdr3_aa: CASSRPGSRGRAFF
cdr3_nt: TGTGCCAGCAGCCGACCAGGGTCTAGGGGGCGGGCTTTCTTT

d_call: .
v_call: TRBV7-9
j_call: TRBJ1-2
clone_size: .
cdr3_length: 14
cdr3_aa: CASSLGQADYGYTF
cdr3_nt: TGTGCCAGCAGCTTAGGCCAAGCAGACTATGGCTACACCTTC

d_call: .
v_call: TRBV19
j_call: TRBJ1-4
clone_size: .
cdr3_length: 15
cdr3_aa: CASSMGRITNEKLFF
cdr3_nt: TGTGCCAGTAGTATGGGGCGGATAACTAATGAAAAACTGTTTTTT

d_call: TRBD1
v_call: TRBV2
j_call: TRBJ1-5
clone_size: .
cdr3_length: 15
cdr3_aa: CASSGTGATNQPQHF
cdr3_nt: TGTGCCAGCAGTGGGACAGGGGCCACCAATCAGCCCCAGCATTTT

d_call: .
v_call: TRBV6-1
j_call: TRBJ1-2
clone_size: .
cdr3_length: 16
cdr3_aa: CASSKAGGREWGGYTF
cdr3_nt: TGTGCCAGCAGTAAAGCGGGGGGCAGGGAATGGGGCGGCTACACCTTC

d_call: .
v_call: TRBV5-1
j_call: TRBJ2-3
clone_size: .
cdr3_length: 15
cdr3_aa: CASSSLGTVQDTQYF
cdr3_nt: TGCGCCAGCAGCTCCCTCGGGACGGTGCAAGATACGCAGTATTTT

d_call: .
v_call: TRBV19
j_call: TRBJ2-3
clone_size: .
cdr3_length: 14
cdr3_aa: CASSIGHGEDTQYF
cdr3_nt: TGTGCCAGTAGTATAGGCCACGGGGAAGATACGCAGTATTTT

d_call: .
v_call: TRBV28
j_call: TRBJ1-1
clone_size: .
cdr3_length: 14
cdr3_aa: CASSGLRVGTEAFF
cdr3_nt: TGTGCCAGCAGTGGGCTGAGGGTAGGGACTGAAGCTTTCTTT

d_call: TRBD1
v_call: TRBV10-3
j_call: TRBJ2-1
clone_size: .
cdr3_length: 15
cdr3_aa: CAIRGGTGDYNEQFF
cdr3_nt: TGTGCCATCAGGGGGGGGACAGGGGACTACAATGAGCAGTTCTTC

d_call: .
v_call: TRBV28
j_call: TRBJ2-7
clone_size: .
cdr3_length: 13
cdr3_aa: CASSLPGGYEQYF
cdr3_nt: TGTGCCAGCAGTCTCCCCGGGGGCTACGAGCAGTACTTC

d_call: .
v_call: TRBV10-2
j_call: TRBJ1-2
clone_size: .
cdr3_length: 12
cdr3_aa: CASSDMAYGYTF
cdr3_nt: TGCGCCAGCAGTGACATGGCTTATGGCTACACCTTC

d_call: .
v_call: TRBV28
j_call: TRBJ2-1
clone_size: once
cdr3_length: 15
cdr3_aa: CASSLSEQPYNEQFF
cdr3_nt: TGTGCCAGCAGTTTATCCGAACAGCCCTACAATGAGCAGTTCTTC

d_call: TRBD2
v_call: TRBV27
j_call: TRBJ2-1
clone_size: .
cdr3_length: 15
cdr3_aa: CASSLGLAGNNEQFF
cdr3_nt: TGTGCCAGCAGTCTGGGACTAGCGGGAAACAATGAGCAGTTCTTC

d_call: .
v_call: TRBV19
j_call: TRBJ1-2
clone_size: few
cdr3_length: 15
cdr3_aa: CASSIVYEPTVGYTF
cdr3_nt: TGTGCCAGTAGTATAGTCTACGAACCTACCGTCGGCTACACCTTC

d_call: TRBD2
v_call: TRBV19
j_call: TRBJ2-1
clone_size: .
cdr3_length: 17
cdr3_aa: CASRPLAGGPGVNEQFF
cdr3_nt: TGTGCCAGCCGGCCTCTAGCGGGGGGGCCGGGGGTAAATGAGCAGTTCTTC

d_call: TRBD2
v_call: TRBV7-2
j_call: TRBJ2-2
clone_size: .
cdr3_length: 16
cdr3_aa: CASSLALAGNTGELFF
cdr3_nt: TGTGCCAGCAGTTTAGCCCTAGCGGGAAACACCGGGGAGCTGTTTTTT

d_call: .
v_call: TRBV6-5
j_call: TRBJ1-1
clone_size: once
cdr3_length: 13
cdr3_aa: CASRRTAGTEAFF
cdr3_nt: TGTGCCAGCAGGAGGACAGCGGGGACTGAAGCTTTCTTT

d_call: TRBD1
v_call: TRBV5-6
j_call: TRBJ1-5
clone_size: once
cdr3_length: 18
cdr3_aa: CASSQYGTEFHSNQPQHF
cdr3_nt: TGTGCCAGCAGCCAATACGGGACAGAGTTCCATAGCAATCAGCCCCAGCATTTT

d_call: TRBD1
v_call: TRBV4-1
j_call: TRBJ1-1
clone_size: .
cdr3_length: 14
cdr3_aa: CASSRQGADTEAFF
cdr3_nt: TGCGCCAGCAGCCGCCAGGGGGCAGACACTGAAGCTTTCTTT

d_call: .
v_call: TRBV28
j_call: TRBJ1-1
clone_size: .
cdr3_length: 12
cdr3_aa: CASKAANTEAFF
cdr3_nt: TGTGCCAGCAAGGCCGCGAACACTGAAGCTTTCTTT

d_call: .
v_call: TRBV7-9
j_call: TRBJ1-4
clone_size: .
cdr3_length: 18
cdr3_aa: CASSLGAGSVATNEKLFF
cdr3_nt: TGTGCCAGCAGCTTAGGCGCTGGCAGCGTCGCAACTAATGAAAAACTGTTTTTT

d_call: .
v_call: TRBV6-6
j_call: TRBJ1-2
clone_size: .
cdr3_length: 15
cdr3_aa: CASSYSPGRRYGYTF
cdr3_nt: TGTGCCAGCAGTTACTCTCCAGGGCGGCGCTATGGCTACACCTTC

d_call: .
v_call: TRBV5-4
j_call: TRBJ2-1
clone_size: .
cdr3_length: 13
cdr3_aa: CASSLPGVNEQFF
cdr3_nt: TGTGCCAGCAGCTTGCCGGGGGTCAATGAGCAGTTCTTC

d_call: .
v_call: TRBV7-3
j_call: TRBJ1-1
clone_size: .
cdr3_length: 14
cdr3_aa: CASSKGHGNTEAFF
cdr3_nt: TGTGCCAGCAGCAAAGGGCACGGTAACACTGAAGCTTTCTTT

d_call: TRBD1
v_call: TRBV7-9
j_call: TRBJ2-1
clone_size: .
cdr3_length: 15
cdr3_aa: CASSPGEGQGYEQFF
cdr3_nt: TGTGCCAGCAGCCCCGGAGAGGGACAGGGGTATGAGCAGTTCTTC

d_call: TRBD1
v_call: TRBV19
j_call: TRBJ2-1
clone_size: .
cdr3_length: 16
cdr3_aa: CASSIAAGGAYNEQFF
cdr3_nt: TGTGCCAGTAGTATAGCTGCAGGGGGCGCCTACAATGAGCAGTTCTTC

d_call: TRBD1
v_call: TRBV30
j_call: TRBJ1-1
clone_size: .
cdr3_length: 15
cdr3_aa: CAWSRTGRVNTEAFF
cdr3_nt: TGTGCCTGGAGTAGGACAGGGAGGGTTAACACTGAAGCTTTCTTT

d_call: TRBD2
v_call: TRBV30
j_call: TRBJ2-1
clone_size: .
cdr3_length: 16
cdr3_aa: CAWSTSGGLPYNEQFF
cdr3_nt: TGTGCCTGGAGTACGAGCGGGGGGCTCCCTTACAATGAGCAGTTCTTC

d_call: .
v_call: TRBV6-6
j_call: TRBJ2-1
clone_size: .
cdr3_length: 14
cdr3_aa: CASSYSPYNNEQFF
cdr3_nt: TGTGCCAGCAGTTACTCCCCATACAACAATGAGCAGTTCTTC

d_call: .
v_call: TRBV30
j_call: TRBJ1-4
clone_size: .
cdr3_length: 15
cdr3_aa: CAWTPGVATNEKLFF
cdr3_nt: TGTGCCTGGACCCCGGGAGTTGCAACTAATGAAAAACTGTTTTTT

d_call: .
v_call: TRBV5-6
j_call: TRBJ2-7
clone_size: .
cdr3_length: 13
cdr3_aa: CASSHSSGDEQYF
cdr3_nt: TGTGCCAGCAGCCATTCTTCGGGAGACGAGCAGTACTTC

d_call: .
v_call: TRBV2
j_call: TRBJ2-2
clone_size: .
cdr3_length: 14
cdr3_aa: CASSDAGNTGELFF
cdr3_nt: TGTGCCAGCAGTGATGCAGGGAACACCGGGGAGCTGTTTTTT

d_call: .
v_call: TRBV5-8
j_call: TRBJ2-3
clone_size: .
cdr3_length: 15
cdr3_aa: CASSATGGGTDTQYF
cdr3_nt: TGTGCCAGCAGCGCCACCGGGGGTGGCACAGATACGCAGTATTTT

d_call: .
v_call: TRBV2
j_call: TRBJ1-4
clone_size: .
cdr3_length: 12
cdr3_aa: CASTPGSEKLFF
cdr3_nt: TGTGCCAGCACCCCCGGTAGTGAAAAACTGTTTTTT

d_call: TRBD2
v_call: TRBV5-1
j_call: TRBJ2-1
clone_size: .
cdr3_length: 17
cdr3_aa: CASSLGLAGGVYNEQFF
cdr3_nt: TGCGCCAGCAGCCTGGGACTAGCGGGAGGTGTTTACAATGAGCAGTTCTTC

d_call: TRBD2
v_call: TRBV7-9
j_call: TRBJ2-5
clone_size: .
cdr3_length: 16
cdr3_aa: CASSPLGLAGRETQYF
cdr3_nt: TGTGCCAGCAGCCCACTAGGACTAGCGGGGAGGGAGACCCAGTACTTC

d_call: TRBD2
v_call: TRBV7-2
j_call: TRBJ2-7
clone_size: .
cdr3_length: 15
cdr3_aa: CASSQIAGGPHEQYF
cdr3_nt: TGTGCCAGCAGCCAAATAGCGGGGGGGCCCCACGAGCAGTACTTC

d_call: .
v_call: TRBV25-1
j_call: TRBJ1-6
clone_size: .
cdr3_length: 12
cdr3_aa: CASRDGNSPLHF
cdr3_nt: TGTGCCAGCAGGGACGGAAATTCACCCCTCCACTTT

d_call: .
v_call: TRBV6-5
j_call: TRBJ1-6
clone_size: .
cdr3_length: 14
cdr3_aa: CASSYRDYNSPLHF
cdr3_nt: TGTGCCAGCAGTTATCGGGACTATAATTCACCCCTCCACTTT

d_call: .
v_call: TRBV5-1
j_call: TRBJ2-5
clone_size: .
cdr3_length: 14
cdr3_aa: CASSLESTQETQYF
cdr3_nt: TGCGCCAGCAGCTTGGAAAGCACCCAAGAGACCCAGTACTTC

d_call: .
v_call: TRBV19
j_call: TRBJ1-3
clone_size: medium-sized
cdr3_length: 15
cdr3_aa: CASSIRTASGNTIYF
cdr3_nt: TGTGCCAGTAGTATAAGGACAGCCTCTGGAAACACCATATATTTT